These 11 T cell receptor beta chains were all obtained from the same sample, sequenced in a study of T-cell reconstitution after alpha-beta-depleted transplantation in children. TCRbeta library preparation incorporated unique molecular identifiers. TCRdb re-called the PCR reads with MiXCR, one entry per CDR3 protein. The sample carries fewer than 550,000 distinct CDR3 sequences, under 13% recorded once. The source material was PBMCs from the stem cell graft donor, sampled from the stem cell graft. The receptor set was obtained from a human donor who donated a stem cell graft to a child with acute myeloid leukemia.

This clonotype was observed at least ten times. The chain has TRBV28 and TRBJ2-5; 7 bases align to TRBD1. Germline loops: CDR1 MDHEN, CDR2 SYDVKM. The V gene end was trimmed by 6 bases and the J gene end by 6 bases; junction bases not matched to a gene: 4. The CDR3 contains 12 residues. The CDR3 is CASSSTGKTQYF. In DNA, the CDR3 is TGTGCCAGCAGCTCGACAGGGAAGACCCAGTACTTC.

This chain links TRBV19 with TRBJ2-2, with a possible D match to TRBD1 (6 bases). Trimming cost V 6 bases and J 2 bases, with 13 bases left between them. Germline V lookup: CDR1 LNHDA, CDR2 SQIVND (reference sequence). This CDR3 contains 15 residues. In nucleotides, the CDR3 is TGTGCCAGTAGGAGGGGACACATAAACACCGGGGAGCTGTTTTTT. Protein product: CASRRGHINTGELFF.

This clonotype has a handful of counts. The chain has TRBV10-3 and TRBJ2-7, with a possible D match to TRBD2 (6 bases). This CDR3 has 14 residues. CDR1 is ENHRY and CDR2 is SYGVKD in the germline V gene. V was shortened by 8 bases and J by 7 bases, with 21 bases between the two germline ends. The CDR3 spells CAIWSGDSPREQYF. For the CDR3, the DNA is TGTGCCATCTGGTCGGGAGATTCTCCTCGAGAGCAGTACTTC.

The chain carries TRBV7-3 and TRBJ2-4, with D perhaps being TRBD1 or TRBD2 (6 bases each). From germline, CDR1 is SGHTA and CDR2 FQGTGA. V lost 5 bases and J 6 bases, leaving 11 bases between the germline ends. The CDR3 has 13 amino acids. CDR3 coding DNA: TGTGCCAGCAGCCGGGGGCAGAGAAACATTCAGTACTTC. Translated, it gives CASSRGQRNIQYF.

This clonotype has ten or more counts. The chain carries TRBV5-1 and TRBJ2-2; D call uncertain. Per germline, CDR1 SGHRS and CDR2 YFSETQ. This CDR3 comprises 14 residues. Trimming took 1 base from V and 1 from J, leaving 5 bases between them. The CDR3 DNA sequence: TGCGCCAGCAGCTTGTTTGGGAACACCGGGGAGCTGTTTTTT. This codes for CASSLFGNTGELFF.

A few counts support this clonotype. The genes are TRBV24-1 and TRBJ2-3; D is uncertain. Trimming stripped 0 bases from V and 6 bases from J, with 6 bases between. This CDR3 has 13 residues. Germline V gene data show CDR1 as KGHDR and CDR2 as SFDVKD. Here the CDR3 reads CATSDLFADTQYF. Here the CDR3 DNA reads TGTGCCACCAGTGATTTGTTTGCGGATACGCAGTATTTT.

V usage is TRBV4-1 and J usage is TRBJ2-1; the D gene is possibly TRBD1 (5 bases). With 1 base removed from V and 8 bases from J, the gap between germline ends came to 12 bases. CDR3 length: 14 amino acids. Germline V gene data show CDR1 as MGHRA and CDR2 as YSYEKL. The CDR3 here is CASSQGLQGDEQFF. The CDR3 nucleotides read TGCGCCAGCAGCCAAGGGCTGCAAGGGGATGAGCAGTTCTTC.

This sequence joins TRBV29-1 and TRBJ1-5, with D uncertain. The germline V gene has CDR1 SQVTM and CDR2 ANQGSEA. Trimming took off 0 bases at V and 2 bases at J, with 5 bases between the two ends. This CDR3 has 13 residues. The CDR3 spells CSVEDGGNQPQHF. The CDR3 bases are TGCAGCGTTGAAGATGGGGGCAATCAGCCCCAGCATTTT.

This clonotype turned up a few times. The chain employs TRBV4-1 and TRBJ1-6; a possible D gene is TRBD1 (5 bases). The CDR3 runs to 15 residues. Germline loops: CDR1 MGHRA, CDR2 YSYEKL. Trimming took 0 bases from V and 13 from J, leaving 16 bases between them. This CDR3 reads CASSQEYQIPGPLHF. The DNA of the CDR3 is TGCGCCAGCAGCCAAGAATACCAGATCCCAGGGCCCCTCCACTTT.

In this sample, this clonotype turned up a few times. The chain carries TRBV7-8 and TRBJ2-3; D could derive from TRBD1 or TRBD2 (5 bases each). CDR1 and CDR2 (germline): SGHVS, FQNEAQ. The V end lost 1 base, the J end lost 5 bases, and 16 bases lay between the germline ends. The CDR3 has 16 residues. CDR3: CASSLVVGVPGDTQYF. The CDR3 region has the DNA TGTGCCAGCAGCTTAGTAGTGGGGGTCCCGGGAGATACGCAGTATTTT.

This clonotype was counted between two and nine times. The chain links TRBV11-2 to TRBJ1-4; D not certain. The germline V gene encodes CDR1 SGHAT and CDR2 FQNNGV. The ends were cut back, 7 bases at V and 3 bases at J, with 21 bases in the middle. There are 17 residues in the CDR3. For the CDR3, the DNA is TGTGCCAGCACCCGATCAAGTGTCCCCCGCGCTAATGAAAAACTGTTTTTT. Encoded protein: CASTRSSVPRANEKLFF.